Detailed here is one T cell receptor (beta chain). The data originate from a study of T cells in Graves' hyperthyroidism and ophthalmopathy. RNA transcripts provided the source from which TCR beta CDR3 regions were amplified. Primed by the HTBI set, a first-round RT-PCR was run on the TCR CDR3. TCRdb re-called the multiplex PCR reads with MiXCR, one entry per CDR3 protein. The repertoire holds a few hundred thousand distinct CDR3 sequences, with around 46% as singletons. Sequencing was performed on peripheral blood or thyroid tissue (not recorded which). The receptor comes from a woman aged 18-29 years with Graves' hyperthyroidism.

CDR3 amino acids: CASSEGQGNNSPLHF. The CDR3, as DNA: TGTGCCAGCAGTGAAGGGCAGGGGAATAATTCACCCCTCCACTTT. The rearrangement uses TRBV2 and TRBJ1-6, with D perhaps matching TRBD1 (6 bases). Germline loops: CDR1 SNHLY, CDR2 FYNNEI. The CDR3 is 15 residues long. The germline V and J ends were trimmed by 1 base and 5 bases, with 9 bases remaining between them.